This record looks at one TCR beta chain sequence and its context. In the original processing: The assay estimated nucleated cells by amplifying reference gene primers. Profiled with immunoSEQ multiplex PCR; TCRdb holds only in-frame clones, not every one. V and J calls and clone size follow that table, whereas D and trimming were derived from the DNA. Here the sample spans about 480,000 clones, 80% to 90% being singletons. The data derive from a study of blood T cell repertoires in COVID-19. The overall study: Both acute and convalescent COVID-19 samples were obtained from the United States, Italy and Spain. Sources were T cells, B-cell-depleted T cells, or PBMCs; the material itself was cDNA or gDNA.

The germline V gene encodes CDR1 SGHTA and CDR2 FQGNSA. With 2 bases removed from V and 4 bases from J, the gap between germline ends came to 12 bases. The CDR3 spans 15 residues. Self-reported history from a screening survey and questionnaire set each donor's cohort. This sequence joins TRBV7-2 and TRBJ1-5; maybe TRBD1 (5 bases). Sequenced material: PBMCs or T cells enriched from blood (not recorded which). The receptor's source is a woman aged 55-75 years who had recovered from COVID-19. The CDR3 nucleotides are TGTGCCAGCAGCTTATGGGGCAAACCGAATCAGCCCCAGCATTTT. It specifies CASSLWGKPNQPQHF.